These 19 T cell receptor beta chains share one sample of origin, sequenced in a study of beta chain features in type 1 diabetes. Reverse transcription of all isolated RNA meant that expressed TCRB transcripts were sequenced. The data were produced by immunoSEQ multiplex PCR, yet TCRdb's version contains in-frame clones alone and is incomplete. The sample consists of about 28,000 clones, roughly two thirds of them appearing once. The study, taken as a whole, reports: In all four CD4+ subsets, TCRB CDR3 length was significantly, moderately reduced in type 1 diabetes.

These receptors lack a known antigen. Sequencing was carried out using Tregs from blood. Source of these receptors: a woman younger than 45 with type 1 diabetes.

This clone was detected once. CDR3: CASSQDRGYFYGYTF. The CDR3 DNA reads as TGTGCCAGCAGCCAAGACAGGGGATATTTCTATGGCTACACCTTC. V and J are TRBV7-9 and TRBJ1-2; 8 bases align to TRBD1. Germline CDR1 and CDR2: SEHNR and FQNEAQ (reference sequence). V lost 5 bases, J lost 4 bases, and 9 bases stayed unmatched. The CDR3 covers 15 residues. Filled out from reference TRBV7-9 and TRBJ1-2, the complete variable domain reads DTGVSQNPRHKITKRGQNVTFRCDPISEHNRLYWYRQTLGQGPEFLTYFQNEAQLEKSRLLSDRFSAERPKGSFSTLEIQRTEQGDSAMYLCASSQDRGYFYGYTFGSGTRLTVV.

J is TRBJ2-2 and V is TRBV29-1; 8 bases match TRBD2. V shed 4 bases and J 1 base; nucleotides not matched to a gene: 5. The CDR3 is 15 amino acids. Germline loops: CDR1 SQVTM, CDR2 ANQGSEA. This CDR3 is CSVAISGKNTGELFF. The CDR3, as DNA: TGCAGCGTTGCCATTAGCGGGAAGAACACCGGGGAGCTGTTTTTT.

J is TRBJ2-1 and V is TRBV2; TRBD1 matches 7 bases. The CDR3 totals 15 residues. CDR1 is SNHLY, CDR2 FYNNEI, per germline. The junction had 7 bases not matched to a gene; V was cut back by 8 bases and J by 0 bases. The CDR3 protein is CASLSGGYSYNEQFF. The CDR3 region has the DNA TGTGCCAGCCTTTCAGGGGGTTACTCCTACAATGAGCAGTTCTTC.

This clone qualifies as medium-sized. The J gene is TRBJ1-2, the V gene TRBV5-1, with 8 bases identical to TRBD1. This CDR3 is built from 14 residues. Germline CDR1 reads SGHRS; CDR2 reads YFSETQ. J was trimmed by 6 bases and V by 1 base; bases with no gene match: 5. The CDR3 bases are TGCGCCAGCAGCTTGTCCAGGGGGCAGAATGGCTACACCTTC. It translates to CASSLSRGQNGYTF.

CDR3 bases: TGTGCCAGCACTCAACGACAGGGTGGGGGCTACACCTTC. This translates into CASTQRQGGGYTF. This chain links TRBV2 with TRBJ1-2; 7 positions agree with TRBD1. Per germline, CDR1 SNHLY and CDR2 FYNNEI. V trimming: 7 bases; J trimming: 8 bases; junction bases outside the gene matches: 10. The CDR3 sequence is 13 residues long.

V gene TRBV19 combines with J gene TRBJ1-3; 7 bases align to TRBD1. The CDR3 totals 16 residues. With V trimmed by 5 bases and J by 0 bases, 7 bases remained unmatched. From germline, CDR1 is LNHDA and CDR2 SQIVND (reference sequence). The CDR3 region has the DNA TGTGCCAGTAGTCTCCGGACAGGCCTCTCTGGAAACACCATATATTTT. Protein: CASSLRTGLSGNTIYF.

J is TRBJ1-1 and V is TRBV28; TRBD1 agrees at 8 bases. Germline values: CDR1 MDHEN, CDR2 SYDVKM. The CDR3 loop spans 12 amino acids. The V and J ends lost 8 bases and 5 bases, in that order; junction bases with no gene match: 4. The CDR3 coding sequence is TGTGCCAGCCGACAGGGGTTAACTGAAGCTTTCTTT. Translated: CASRQGLTEAFF. The whole variable domain, remainder taken from reference TRBV28 and TRBJ1-1, is DVKVTQSSRYLVKRTGEKVFLECVQDMDHENMFWYRQDPGLGLRLIYFSYDVKMKEKGDIPEGYSVSREKKERFSLILESASTNQTSMYLCASRQGLTEAFFGQGTRLTVV.

This clone was seen a handful of times. This chain joins TRBV7-9 and TRBJ2-1, with 10 nucleotides matching TRBD2. Trimming cost V 2 bases and J 9 bases; bases outside gene matches: 7. This CDR3 has 15 residues. Germline CDR1 and CDR2: SEHNR and FQNEAQ (reference sequence). The CDR3 DNA reads TGTGCCAGCAGCTTAACCCGTACTAGCGGGACTGAGCAGTTCTTC. Translated: CASSLTRTSGTEQFF.

The chain joins TRBV7-3 to TRBJ2-1, with D perhaps matching TRBD1 (5 bases). This CDR3 has 15 amino acids. CDR1 and CDR2 (germline): SGHTA, FQGTGA. V lost 5 bases to trimming and J lost 1 base, with 12 bases between them. This CDR3 is CASSPDSSSYNEQFF. The CDR3 coding sequence is TGTGCCAGCAGCCCAGACAGCAGTTCCTACAATGAGCAGTTCTTC. Based on the CDR3 plus reference TRBV7-3 and TRBJ2-1, the full variable domain is GAGVSQTPSNKVTEKGKYVELRCDPISGHTALYWYRQSLGQGPEFLIYFQGTGAADDSGLPNDRFFAVRPEGSVSTLKIQRTERGDSAVYLCASSPDSSSYNEQFFGPGTRLTVL.

The chain recombines TRBV18 with TRBJ1-2, with 9 bases lining up with TRBD1. V was pared by 0 bases and J by 11 bases, with 10 bases of the junction left unmatched. Germline CDR1 and CDR2: KGHSH and LQKENI. This CDR3 comprises 15 residues. DNA for the CDR3: TGTGCCAGCTCACCACCGTTGGGGGACAGGGACGGGTACACCTTC. Protein sequence: CASSPPLGDRDGYTF.

V and J are TRBV5-8 and TRBJ2-1; tentatively, D is TRBD2 (7 bases). Germline CDR1 is SGHTS and CDR2 is YDEGEE. Trimming took off 0 bases at V and 4 bases at J, with 17 bases between the two ends. The CDR3 length is 17 residues. Written as DNA, the CDR3 is TGTGCCAGCAGCTTGGCCAGGGGTAGCGGGCCTTACAATGAGCAGTTCTTC. This encodes CASSLARGSGPYNEQFF.

This chain connects TRBV7-9 to TRBJ2-1; a weak D match, TRBD2 (5 bases). This CDR3 spans 16 amino acids. Trimming removed 0 bases from V and 4 bases from J, with 13 bases in between. Germline CDR1 SEHNR, CDR2 FQNEAQ (reference sequence). The CDR3 protein is CASSLAVSRRYNEQFF. The CDR3 coding sequence is TGTGCCAGCAGCTTAGCCGTTAGCAGGAGGTACAATGAGCAGTTCTTC. Supplemented by reference TRBV7-9 and TRBJ2-1, the full variable domain reads DTGVSQNPRHKITKRGQNVTFRCDPISEHNRLYWYRQTLGQGPEFLTYFQNEAQLEKSRLLSDRFSAERPKGSFSTLEIQRTEQGDSAMYLCASSLAVSRRYNEQFFGPGTRLTVL.

This clone was recorded a few times. The chain couples TRBV14 to TRBJ2-5; D uncertain. The CDR3 is made up of 11 amino acids. Per germline, CDR1 SGHDN and CDR2 FVKESK. Trimming shortened V by 4 bases and J by 5 bases, and 5 bases separated the two germline ends. CDR3 protein: CASSLRETQYF. The CDR3, as DNA: TGTGCCAGCAGCCTTCGGGAGACCCAGTACTTC.

This clone was recorded once. This chain connects TRBV29-1 to TRBJ1-4, with unresolved D. The germline V and J ends were trimmed by 4 bases and 8 bases, with 8 bases remaining between them. The CDR3 is made up of 11 amino acids. Germline V gene lookup returns CDR1 SQVTM and CDR2 ANQGSEA. The CDR3: CSVGLAEKLFF. DNA of the CDR3: TGCAGCGTTGGTCTAGCGGAAAAACTGTTTTTT.

The V call is TRBV20-1, the J call TRBJ1-1; no firm D call. CDR3 size: 11 residues. The germline gives CDR1 DFQATT, CDR2 SNEGSKA (reference sequence). V was cut by 4 bases and J by 12 bases, with 15 bases left in between. CDR3 sequence (DNA): TGCAGTGCTACCTTTGGCCAGTCCCCTTTCTTT. This translates into CSATFGQSPFF.

This clone was recorded a few times. The chain is built from TRBV6-5 and TRBJ2-3; D is unresolved. Germline loops: CDR1 MNHEY, CDR2 SVGAGI. This CDR3 is built from 15 residues. Trimming removed 0 bases from V and 2 bases from J, with 9 bases in between. The CDR3 reads CASSYSRLHTDTQYF. The CDR3 DNA is TGTGCCAGCAGTTACTCCCGACTCCACACAGATACGCAGTATTTT.

This clone was observed a few times. The chain recombines TRBV10-3 with TRBJ2-3; 11 nucleotides match TRBD2. Trimming removed 6 bases from V and 5 bases from J; junction bases left unmatched: 7. The CDR3 totals 15 residues. Germline V gives CDR1 ENHRY, CDR2 SYGVKD. This CDR3 reads CAISIAGGLGDTQYF. CDR3 sequence (DNA): TGTGCCATCAGCATAGCGGGAGGGCTAGGAGATACGCAGTATTTT.

The rearrangement joins TRBV6-5 to TRBJ1-2, with D perhaps TRBD1 (5 bases). The germline gives CDR1 MNHEY, CDR2 SVGAGI. Trimming cost V 3 bases and J 4 bases, with 15 bases left between them. This CDR3 has 15 residues. CDR3 in DNA: TGTGCCAGCAGTTATAATTGGGGCAGGAGCTATGGCTACACCTTC. This translates into CASSYNWGRSYGYTF.

V is TRBV5-5 and J is TRBJ1-5; TRBD1 is a possible D gene (5 bases). The CDR3 has 15 amino acids. Trimming removed 0 bases at V and 7 bases at J, with 14 bases between. Germline-derived CDR1 and CDR2 are SGHKS and YYEKEE (reference sequence). CDR3 amino acids: CASSLAPQGEQPQHF. The CDR3 region has the DNA TGTGCCAGCAGCTTGGCCCCTCAGGGCGAGCAGCCCCAGCATTTT. Filled out from reference TRBV5-5 and TRBJ1-5, the complete variable domain reads DAGVTQSPTHLIKTRGQQVTLRCSPISGHKSVSWYQQVLGQGPQFIFQYYEKEERGRGNFPDRFSARQFPNYSSELNVNALLLGDSALYLCASSLAPQGEQPQHFGDGTRLSIL.